This T cell receptor beta chain is from a study of shared T cell receptors in the human thymus. The CDR3 loop spans 16 amino acids. Germline values: CDR1 SNHLY, CDR2 FYNNEI. Remarks on this clone: Germline is not matched at one junction end, which may reflect a read error.

Produced via immunoSEQ multiplex PCR; TCRdb's table is partial and in-frame only. The sample carries about 660,000 clones, about 90% recorded once. This sample also belongs to another study, concerning human thymus T cells. According to that study: From resections taken during corrective heart surgery, the thymus tissue was obtained. What appeared biased in thymic and blood repertoires was the usage of V and J genes. In unrelated individuals, thymic repertoires overlapped highly, according to related research.

The chain employs TRBV2 and TRBJ2-1; 9 positions match TRBD2. Sequenced material: thymocytes. This TCR was recovered from a boy in the first two years of life with a congenital heart defect. In DNA, the CDR3 is TGTGCCAGCAGAGAAGTCTGGCGGGGGGGCGGGAATGAGCAGTTCTTC. Translated: CASREVWRGGGNEQFF.